This is a list of T cell receptor beta chains from one sample in a study of cytomegalovirus exposure and HLA in healthy donors. Sequenced by immunoSEQ multiplex PCR; TCRdb stores in-frame clones only, minus some. The sample shows 90,000 to 110,000 clones, almost 70% of them seen only once. The sample was PBMCs. The receptors stem from a man aged 25 to 45 in good health and CMV-seronegative. The CDR3 runs from the conserved cysteine through the conserved F or W. D genes are given only for firm matches. Rows give clone size only sometimes, using once, few, many, or a class for an expanded clone.

d_call	clone_size	v_call	j_call	cdr3_nt	cdr3_aa
NA	NA	TRBV6-6	TRBJ2-3	TGTGCCAGCAGAAAACCAGGGGCGGGAGATACGCAGTATTTT	CASRKPGAGDTQYF
NA	NA	TRBV4-3	TRBJ1-4	TGCGCCAGCAGCCAAGTGGGGGAGGCTAATGAAAAACTGTTTTTT	CASSQVGEANEKLFF
TRBD2	NA	TRBV6-1	TRBJ2-5	TGTGCCAGCAGTGCGGGACTAGCGGGAGGAGGGACCCAGTACTTC	CASSAGLAGGGTQYF
TRBD1	once	TRBV7-2	TRBJ2-2	TGTGCCAGCAGCTTTGGGACAGGGTACACCGGGGAGCTGTTTTTT	CASSFGTGYTGELFF
NA	NA	TRBV19	TRBJ2-5	TGTGCCAGTAGTATAAAGGGGCTCCAAGAGACCCAGTACTTC	CASSIKGLQETQYF
NA	NA	TRBV29-1	TRBJ2-6	TGCAGCGCCCGAGAGGGAGGGGCCAACGTCCTGACTTTC	CSAREGGANVLTF
NA	NA	TRBV4-3	TRBJ1-3	TGCGCCAGCAGCCTAAGTTTTACAGACTCTGGAAACACCATATATTTT	CASSLSFTDSGNTIYF
TRBD1	NA	TRBV14	TRBJ1-2	TGTGCCAGCAGCCAAAGAGGGGGCTGGCTCTACACCTTC	CASSQRGGWLYTF
TRBD2	NA	TRBV5-1	TRBJ2-5	TGCGCCAGCAGCTTCGGGGGAGGGGAGGAGACCCAGTACTTC	CASSFGGGEETQYF
TRBD2	NA	TRBV19	TRBJ2-1	TGTGCCAGTAGTATAGCCCGGTCTAGCGGGACAAATGAGCAGTTCTTC	CASSIARSSGTNEQFF
NA	few	TRBV19	TRBJ2-3	TGTGCCAGTAGTATAGATGGGCGCACAGATACGCAGTATTTT	CASSIDGRTDTQYF